What follows describes a single TCR beta chain. Recovered status in Cohort 3 required two negative PCRs, clearance, or symptom resolution. Here immunoSEQ multiplex PCR was the method, and the copy in TCRdb shows in-frame clones only, minus some. Of about 140,000 clones in the sample, roughly 79% are singletons; the top ten hold 2.5% to 3%. This sample stems from a study of blood T cell repertoires in COVID-19. CDR1 is SNHLY, CDR2 FYNNEI, per germline. This CDR3 contains 16 residues. V lost 5 bases and J lost 4, with 18 bases in between. The sample taken for sequencing was PBMCs or T cells enriched from blood (not recorded which). The J gene is TRBJ1-5, the V gene TRBV2, with D possibly being TRBD1 (6 bases). The TCR originated in a woman aged 50 to 60 who had recovered from COVID-19. This CDR3 is CASSSDRLWGNQPQHF. The CDR3 DNA reads as TGTGCCAGCAGTTCTGACAGGCTTTGGGGGAATCAGCCCCAGCATTTT.